Listed here are 31 T cell receptor beta chains from one sample, sequenced in a study of blood T cell repertoires in COVID-19 (dated by TCRdb to 2020 to 2021). Libraries came from the immunoSEQ multiplex PCR assay. In TCRdb, the immuneACCESS table is reduced to in-frame sequences with V and J assigned. These tables do not hold every clone; where another copy was compared, an unresolved V gene accounts for under half, and the others remain unexplained. Present in this sample are roughly 50,000 clones, about 90% of which were seen just once. 10% to 15% of the sample is held by the ten biggest clonotypes. Sample: peripheral blood. Source of these receptors: an elderly man with acute or convalescent COVID-19.

This clone is a singleton in its sample. The V and J genes are TRBV19 and TRBJ1-5; D gene uncertain. Per the germline V gene, CDR1 is LNHDA and CDR2 is SQIVND (reference sequence). Trimming took off 1 base at V and 7 bases at J, with 8 bases between the two ends. This CDR3 has 13 amino acids. DNA of the CDR3: TGTGCCAGTAGTATAGCCCTCAGGCAGCCCCAGCATTTT. This codes for CASSIALRQPQHF.

The chain combines TRBV14 with TRBJ1-5, with D perhaps matching TRBD1 (6 bases). Germline values: CDR1 SGHDN, CDR2 FVKESK. The CDR3 contains 21 residues. Trimming cost V 1 base and J 5 bases, with 30 bases left between them. CDR3 nucleotides: TGTGCCAGCAGCCAAGTCCCTATCGGGACACCAAAGAGGGTATCAGATCAGCCCCAGCATTTT. Its protein is CASSQVPIGTPKRVSDQPQHF.

The chain joins TRBV10-1 to TRBJ1-1, with 7 bases aligning to TRBD1. There are 13 residues in the CDR3. After removal of 9 bases from V and 5 bases from J, the junction contained 9 bases not matched to a gene. The V gene's germline CDR1 is WNHNN and CDR2 SYGVQD (reference sequence). The CDR3 is CARPDRVGTEAFF. CDR3 DNA sequence: TGCGCCAGGCCTGACAGGGTGGGGACTGAAGCTTTCTTT.

The chain has TRBV4-1 and TRBJ1-2, with 8 bases lining up with TRBD1. Germline values: CDR1 MGHRA, CDR2 YSYEKL. V lost 1 base and J lost 4; bases outside the gene matches: 5. This CDR3 comprises 15 residues. CDR3 amino acids: CASSQGPGGAYGYTF. Written as DNA, the CDR3 is TGCGCCAGCAGCCAAGGGCCAGGGGGCGCCTATGGCTACACCTTC.

V is TRBV2 and J is TRBJ1-5, with 12 bases that match TRBD1. Per the germline V gene, CDR1 is SNHLY and CDR2 is FYNNEI. The CDR3 spans 15 residues. The ends lost 9 bases at V and 2 bases at J; junction bases unmatched: 5. CDR3 residues: CASMGQGAGNQPQHF. CDR3 bases: TGTGCCAGTATGGGACAGGGGGCTGGCAATCAGCCCCAGCATTTT. Together with reference TRBV2 and TRBJ1-5, the CDR3 gives the full variable domain: EPEVTQTPSHQVTQMGQEVILRCVPISNHLYFYWYRQILGQKVEFLVSFYNNEISEKSEIFDDQFSVERPDGSNFTLKIRSTKLEDSAMYFCASMGQGAGNQPQHFGDGTRLSIL.

The V gene is TRBV6-5, the J gene TRBJ1-1; D is unclear. The V and J ends lost 6 bases and 0 bases respectively, with 8 bases between them. This CDR3 spans 13 amino acids. The germline gives CDR1 MNHEY, CDR2 SVGAGI. Written as DNA, the CDR3 is TGTGCCAGCAGCTTTACAGTGAACACTGAAGCTTTCTTT. Translating it yields CASSFTVNTEAFF.

In this sample, this clone turned up once. The V and J genes are TRBV5-6 and TRBJ2-2, with D possibly TRBD1 on 6 matching bases. The ends were cut back, 0 bases at V and 4 bases at J, with 10 bases in the middle. The CDR3 contains 15 residues. Germline assignment: CDR1 SGHDT and CDR2 YYEEEE. This CDR3 reads CASSLGSGVTGELFF. The DNA of the CDR3 is TGTGCCAGCAGCTTGGGGTCAGGGGTCACCGGGGAGCTGTTTTTT. Full variable domain (missing parts from reference TRBV5-6 and TRBJ2-2): DAGVTQSPTHLIKTRGQQVTLRCSPKSGHDTVSWYQQALGQGPQFIFQYYEEEERQRGNFPDRFSGHQFPNYSSELNVNALLLGDSALYLCASSLGSGVTGELFFGEGSRLTVL.

The chain has TRBV3-1 (or the pseudogene TRBV3-2) and TRBJ1-4; no definite D call. The V gene lost 4 bases and the J gene lost 8 bases, with 5 bases spanning the gap. Germline V lookup: CDR1 LGHDT, CDR2 YNNKEL (reference sequence). The CDR3 sequence is 11 residues long. The CDR3 protein is CASSPGEKLFF. Here the CDR3 DNA reads TGTGCCAGCAGCCCCGGGGAAAAACTGTTTTTT.

J is TRBJ2-7 and V is TRBV7-7; 11 bases line up with TRBD1. The CDR3 is 15 residues long. V was pared by 5 bases and J by 4 bases, with 7 bases of the junction left unmatched. From germline, CDR1 is SSHAT and CDR2 FNYEAQ (reference sequence). CDR3 in amino acids: CASSLSRDRGYEQYF. Written as DNA, the CDR3 is TGTGCCAGCAGCCTATCCCGGGACAGGGGGTACGAGCAGTACTTC.

CDR3 sequence reads: CAISESGTAERFF. The CDR3 DNA follows: TGTGCCATCAGTGAGTCGGGGACAGCGGAGAGGTTCTTC. The V gene is TRBV10-3, the J gene TRBJ2-1; 7 bases match TRBD1. Trimming removed 0 bases from V and 15 bases from J; junction bases left unmatched: 8. Germline loops: CDR1 ENHRY, CDR2 SYGVKD. The CDR3 has 13 residues.

This chain joins TRBV6-4 and TRBJ1-1; no clear D gene. V was shortened by 4 bases and J by 3 bases, with 9 bases between the two germline ends. Germline V gene data show CDR1 as MRHNA and CDR2 as SNTAGT. The CDR3 extends over 13 amino acids. In nucleotides, the CDR3 is TGTGCCAGCAGTGTCGACGGGGACACTGAAGCTTTCTTT. Residues: CASSVDGDTEAFF.

This chain links TRBV19 with TRBJ1-6; D is unclear. The CDR3 loop spans 14 amino acids. From germline, CDR1 is LNHDA and CDR2 SQIVND (reference sequence). V lost 8 bases and J lost 3, with 11 bases in between. CDR3 sequence reads: CASRQDYYNSPLHF. CDR3 coding DNA: TGTGCCAGTCGTCAAGACTACTATAATTCACCCCTCCACTTT.

CDR3 protein: CASSLGGTHQPQHF. CDR3 DNA: TGTGCCAGCAGTTTAGGAGGGACCCATCAGCCCCAGCATTTT. The V call is TRBV28, the J call TRBJ1-5, with D possibly matching TRBD1 (5 bases). The CDR3 length is 14 residues. Germline CDR1 is MDHEN and CDR2 is SYDVKM. Trimming left V 2 bases short and J 5 bases short, with 10 bases between. Together with reference TRBV28 and TRBJ1-5, the CDR3 gives the full variable domain: DVKVTQSSRYLVKRTGEKVFLECVQDMDHENMFWYRQDPGLGLRLIYFSYDVKMKEKGDIPEGYSVSREKKERFSLILESASTNQTSMYLCASSLGGTHQPQHFGDGTRLSIL.

The chain carries TRBV7-9 and TRBJ2-1; 11 bases are shared with TRBD1. Germline CDR1 is SEHNR and CDR2 is FQNEAQ (reference sequence). V dropped 3 bases and J dropped 8; count of bases not matched to a gene: 6. CDR3 length: 15 residues. The CDR3 nucleotides are TGTGCCAGCAGCTTTCGGGACAGGGGGGATGATGAGCAGTTCTTC. As protein: CASSFRDRGDDEQFF.

The rearrangement uses TRBV3-1 (or the pseudogene TRBV3-2) and TRBJ2-3, with TRBD2 as a possible D gene (6 bases). The V gene's germline CDR1 is LGHDT and CDR2 YNNKEL (reference sequence). The V and J ends lost 4 bases and 5 bases respectively, with 16 bases between them. The CDR3 sequence is 15 residues long. The CDR3 DNA follows: TGTGCCAGCAGCCCTACTGGGACGGAGGGAGATACGCAGTATTTT. Translated, it gives CASSPTGTEGDTQYF.

The chain combines TRBV18 with TRBJ2-2; a possible D gene is TRBD1 (5 bases). In germline, CDR1 is KGHSH, CDR2 LQKENI. The CDR3 is 16 amino acids. V lost 2 bases, J lost 0 bases, and 10 bases lay in between. CDR3 DNA sequence: TGTGCCAGCTCACCAGGGGCAGACGCGAACACCGGGGAGCTGTTTTTT. It encodes CASSPGADANTGELFF.

CDR3 in DNA: TGTGCCATCAGTGAGTCGGGGCAGAGTCTTGAAGCTTTCTTT. This sequence encodes CAISESGQSLEAFF. This chain connects TRBV10-3 to TRBJ1-1; a weak D match, TRBD1 (5 bases). This CDR3 region has 14 residues. V lost 0 bases and J 7 bases, leaving 12 bases between the germline ends. CDR1 ENHRY and CDR2 SYGVKD come from the germline V gene.

The chain employs TRBV11-2 and TRBJ1-6, with D unclear. Germline V gene lookup returns CDR1 SGHAT and CDR2 FQNNGV. The CDR3 runs to 14 residues. V dropped 3 bases and J dropped 7 bases, with 10 bases sitting between them. The CDR3 DNA reads as TGTGCCAGCAGCTTTCTCCAGGAAAATTCACCCCTCCACTTT. Translating it yields CASSFLQENSPLHF.

The rearrangement links TRBV18 to TRBJ1-1; 9 positions agree with TRBD1. The CDR3 has 16 residues. V dropped 6 bases and J dropped 0; count of bases not matched to a gene: 8. Germline values: CDR1 KGHSH, CDR2 LQKENI. CDR3 bases: TGTGCCAGCTCCCTAAGTAGGACAGGGGTGAACACTGAAGCTTTCTTT. Its translation is CASSLSRTGVNTEAFF.

The V gene is TRBV30, the J gene TRBJ1-2; the match to TRBD1 covers 7 bases. The CDR3 runs 13 residues. The trim removed 3 bases at V and 3 bases at J, leaving 4 bases unmatched. Germline lookup yields CDR1 GTSNPN and CDR2 SVGIG (reference sequence). DNA of the CDR3: TGTGCCTGGAGCTCTGGGACAGACTATGGCTACACCTTC. The encoded protein is CAWSSGTDYGYTF.

The genes are TRBV18 and TRBJ2-7; D is perhaps TRBD1 (7 bases). CDR3 length: 15 amino acids. V lost 2 bases and J 2 bases, leaving 13 bases between the germline ends. Germline V CDR1 and CDR2: KGHSH, LQKENI. The CDR3 bases are TGTGCCAGCTCACCAGGGCAGGGGGGCACCTACGAGCAGTACTTC. The encoded protein is CASSPGQGGTYEQYF.

V and J are TRBV12-3 or TRBV12-4 and TRBJ2-2; TRBD2 might be the D (6 bases). V was clipped by 6 bases and J by 6 bases, with 11 bases between them. The CDR3 covers 13 residues. CDR3 loop: CASRFGGPGELFF. The CDR3 DNA reads as TGTGCCAGCAGATTCGGGGGACCCGGGGAGCTGTTTTTT.

The rearrangement links TRBV7-9 to TRBJ1-1; D may be TRBD1 (5 bases). CDR1 is SEHNR, CDR2 FQNEAQ, per germline (reference sequence). The ends were cut back, 5 bases at V and 0 bases at J, with 16 bases in the middle. The CDR3 extends over 16 amino acids. CDR3 nucleotide sequence: TGTGCCAGCAGCCCCTCCCGGGGGTCCATGAACACTGAAGCTTTCTTT. Its protein is CASSPSRGSMNTEAFF.

This clone has a single count. V gene TRBV13 combines with J gene TRBJ1-1, with D possibly TRBD1 on 6 matching bases. Germline CDR1 is PRHDT and CDR2 is FYEKMQ (reference sequence). Trimming left V 1 base short and J 1 base short, with 10 bases between. This CDR3 has 15 amino acids. The CDR3 region has the DNA TGTGCCAGCAGCTTAGAGGCAGGGGAGAACACTGAAGCTTTCTTT. This gives the protein CASSLEAGENTEAFF.

The rearrangement joins TRBV7-9 to TRBJ1-6; perhaps TRBD1 as D (5 bases). Trimming removed 4 bases at V and 7 bases at J, with 17 bases between. The CDR3 runs to 16 residues. CDR1 is SEHNR and CDR2 is FQNEAQ in the germline V gene (reference sequence). The CDR3 spells CASSSAPGGLNSPLHF. CDR3 bases: TGTGCCAGCAGCTCCGCCCCGGGGGGGTTAAATTCACCCCTCCACTTT.

The rearrangement links TRBV2 to TRBJ1-3, with D tentatively TRBD1 (6 bases). Germline V gene data show CDR1 as SNHLY and CDR2 as FYNNEI. The CDR3 is made up of 14 amino acids. V shed 7 bases and J shed 0 bases, with 10 bases lying between them. The CDR3 loop is CASKGDLSGNTIYF. The CDR3 coding sequence is TGTGCCAGCAAGGGGGACCTCTCTGGAAACACCATATATTTT.

The chain joins TRBV5-1 to TRBJ1-2; the match to TRBD1 covers 9 bases. From germline, CDR1 is SGHRS and CDR2 YFSETQ. The ends lost 5 bases at V and 6 bases at J; junction bases unmatched: 5. This CDR3 has 13 residues. CDR3 region: CASSRTGVDGYTF. The CDR3 DNA reads as TGCGCCAGCAGTCGGACAGGGGTGGATGGCTACACCTTC.

The rearrangement uses TRBV19 and TRBJ1-1; 10 bases map to TRBD1. Germline CDR1 and CDR2: LNHDA and SQIVND (reference sequence). Unmatched junction bases numbered 5, after V lost 3 bases and J lost 1 base. The CDR3 covers 16 residues. Here the CDR3 DNA reads TGTGCCAGTAGTATTAGGGGGACAGGGGCGAACACTGAAGCTTTCTTT. This translates into CASSIRGTGANTEAFF.

The gene calls are TRBV28 and TRBJ1-1, with D possibly matching TRBD1 (5 bases). Germline assignment: CDR1 MDHEN and CDR2 SYDVKM. V lost 3 bases, J lost 5 bases, and 7 bases lay in between. The CDR3 has 12 amino acids. The CDR3 spells CASSFRQTEAFF. The CDR3 DNA is TGTGCCAGCAGTTTCCGACAGACTGAAGCTTTCTTT.

The chain uses TRBV15 and TRBJ1-2, with TRBD1 as a possible D gene (6 bases). Trimming took 5 bases from V and 13 from J, leaving 11 bases between them. Germline V gene data show CDR1 as LNHNV and CDR2 as YYDKDF (reference sequence). The CDR3 loop spans 10 amino acids. CDR3 in amino acids: CATSARGGTF. Here the CDR3 DNA reads TGTGCCACCAGCGCGAGGGGGGGCACCTTC.

The chain is built from TRBV3-1 (or the pseudogene TRBV3-2) and TRBJ1-5; D unresolved. Germline V lookup: CDR1 LGHDT, CDR2 YNNKEL (reference sequence). This CDR3 has 14 amino acids. The ends were cut back, 1 base at V and 9 bases at J, with 13 bases in the middle. For the CDR3, the DNA is TGTGCCAGCAGCCAAGGCCGGTTCGCGGGGCCCCAGCATTTT. It yields the protein CASSQGRFAGPQHF.